The 16 T cell receptor beta chains below come from one sample, sequenced in a study of human T cells and chemical hapten exposure. TCRdb itself ran the RACE reads through MiXCR, one entry per CDR3 protein. The profile shows roughly 110,000 distinct CDR3 sequences, roughly 12% of them singletons. The time point: pre-sensitization, week 0. Sample treatment: therapeutic diphenylcyclopropenone sensitization with weekly scalp DPC. The material sequenced was whole blood, taken in connection with sensitization to the hapten diphenylcyclopropenone (DPC). The receptor set was obtained from a woman aged 45-59 years with alopecia areata. Some clones in this sample may be carry-over from other donors' samples.

This clonotype was recorded at least ten times. The chain employs TRBV7-2 and TRBJ2-7; 8 bases line up with TRBD1. The germline V gene encodes CDR1 SGHTA and CDR2 FQGNSA. This CDR3 spans 14 amino acids. Trimming cost V 7 bases and J 0 bases; bases outside gene matches: 5. The CDR3, as DNA: TGTGCCAGCACCCTCCAGGGGGCCTCCTACGAGCAGTACTTC. It is translated as CASTLQGASYEQYF.

This clonotype was found many times. This chain uses TRBV7-9 with TRBJ1-5, with 8 bases fitting TRBD1. The CDR3 contains 14 residues. Unmatched junction bases numbered 4, after V lost 5 bases and J lost 4 bases. Germline loops: CDR1 SEHNR, CDR2 FQNEAQ (reference sequence). The CDR3 DNA sequence: TGTGCCAGCAGCGCAGGGGGCGGAAATCAGCCCCAGCATTTT. It specifies CASSAGGGNQPQHF.

The gene calls are TRBV12-3 or TRBV12-4 and TRBJ1-5; D not certain. Between the trimmed V and J ends, which lost 6 bases and 3 bases, there was a span of 9 bases. This CDR3 contains 13 residues. CDR3 loop: CASSDFVNQPQHF. DNA of the CDR3: TGTGCCAGCAGCGACTTCGTCAATCAGCCCCAGCATTTT.

The rearrangement links TRBV12-3 or TRBV12-4 to TRBJ1-5, with D hard to call. The CDR3 covers 14 residues. The V and J ends lost 3 bases and 4 bases respectively, with 10 bases between them. The chain's CDR3 is CASSLRRGNQPQHF. CDR3 nucleotides: TGTGCCAGCAGTTTGAGGCGGGGAAATCAGCCCCAGCATTTT.

The chain carries TRBV20-1 and TRBJ2-2; D is perhaps TRBD2 (6 bases). Trimming shortened V by 2 bases and J by 2 bases, and 12 bases separated the two germline ends. The germline gives CDR1 DFQATT, CDR2 SNEGSKA (reference sequence). The CDR3 is 15 amino acids. CDR3 protein: CSARRGGTNTGELFF. As DNA, the CDR3 is TGCAGTGCTAGAAGGGGTGGGACTAACACCGGGGAGCTGTTTTTT.

This clonotype was seen ten or more times. This chain links TRBV29-1 with TRBJ1-4, with TRBD1 matching over 10 bases. The CDR3 covers 12 residues. V lost 7 bases and J lost 8; bases outside the gene matches: 4. Germline V gene lookup returns CDR1 SQVTM and CDR2 ANQGSEA. CDR3 residues: CSGGQGREKLFF. The CDR3 coding sequence is TGCAGCGGGGGACAGGGGAGGGAAAAACTGTTTTTT.

This clonotype has a handful of counts. This chain uses TRBV2 with TRBJ1-1; no firm D call. The germline V gene has CDR1 SNHLY and CDR2 FYNNEI. Trimming took 8 bases from V and 0 from J, leaving 10 bases between them. There are 13 residues in the CDR3. The CDR3 loop is CASGLGMNTEAFF. The CDR3 nucleotides are TGTGCCAGCGGCCTGGGCATGAACACTGAAGCTTTCTTT.

This clonotype showed up just a few times. The chain carries TRBV28 and TRBJ1-6; possibly TRBD1 for D (6 bases). Trimming removed 6 bases at V and 6 bases at J, with 15 bases between. The CDR3 contains 15 residues. The germline CDR1 and CDR2 sequences are MDHEN and SYDVKM. The CDR3 spells CASSPTGPSNSPLHF. In DNA, the CDR3 is TGTGCCAGCAGCCCAACAGGGCCGAGTAATTCACCCCTCCACTTT.

This clonotype was counted many times. The V gene is TRBV5-1, the J gene TRBJ1-6; D is undetermined. The CDR3 sequence is 14 residues long. CDR1 SGHRS and CDR2 YFSETQ come from the germline V gene. V was trimmed by 2 bases and J by 9 bases, leaving 12 bases between them. The CDR3 DNA sequence: TGCGCCAGCAGCTTTCGGCGTGCACTTTCACCCCTCCACTTT. The encoded protein is CASSFRRALSPLHF.

This clonotype was counted between two and nine times. CDR3 sequence (DNA): TGCGCCAGTCTTACTTGGGGGGAGACCCAGTACTTC. Protein product: CASLTWGETQYF. The gene calls are TRBV10-2 and TRBJ2-5; D tentatively reads TRBD1 or TRBD2 (5 bases each). In germline, CDR1 is WSHSY, CDR2 SAAADI. The CDR3 contains 12 residues. The ends were cut back, 9 bases at V and 5 bases at J, with 13 bases in the middle.

The chain recombines TRBV7-9 with TRBJ1-2; 9 bases map to TRBD1. V shed 7 bases, J shed 4 bases, and the junction held 10 bases outside the gene matches. This CDR3 has 15 amino acids. Germline V lookup: CDR1 SEHNR, CDR2 FQNEAQ (reference sequence). Here the CDR3 DNA reads TGTGCCAGCAACTCACAGGGGGCGTCTTCCTATGGCTACACCTTC. It encodes CASNSQGASSYGYTF. The full variable domain, in which reference TRBV7-9 and TRBJ1-2 provide the parts outside the CDR3, is DTGVSQNPRHKITKRGQNVTFRCDPISEHNRLYWYRQTLGQGPEFLTYFQNEAQLEKSRLLSDRFSAERPKGSFSTLEIQRTEQGDSAMYLCASNSQGASSYGYTFGSGTRLTVV.

This clonotype was found a few times. A junction boundary mismatches the germline segment, possibly from a read error. This chain links TRBV28 with TRBJ1-5, with TRBD1 as a possible D gene (6 bases). CDR1 is MDHEN, CDR2 SYDVKM, per germline. This CDR3 has 15 amino acids. In DNA, the CDR3 is TGTGCCAGCAGTTTACCGGGGGGCAGGCTAATTCCCCTTAATTTT. Translating gives CASSLPGGRLIPLNF.

This clonotype has just a few counts. The J gene is TRBJ2-7, the V gene TRBV11-3; D may correspond to TRBD1 or TRBD2 (5 bases each). The CDR3 is 14 amino acids. Germline V gives CDR1 SGHNT, CDR2 YENEEA. V shed 5 bases and J shed 0 bases, with 11 bases lying between them. CDR3 amino acids: CASSRLGASYEQYF. The CDR3 nucleotides are TGTGCCAGCAGCCGTCTCGGGGCCTCCTACGAGCAGTACTTC.

This clonotype was found a few times. The chain carries TRBV6-5 and TRBJ2-7; D uncertain. Trimming took off 6 bases at V and 4 bases at J, with 10 bases between the two ends. This CDR3 has 12 residues. In germline, CDR1 is MNHEY, CDR2 SVGAGI. CDR3 loop: CASSGSPYEQYF. CDR3 in DNA: TGTGCCAGCAGCGGGTCCCCTTACGAGCAGTACTTC.

This clonotype was seen at least ten times. V gene TRBV11-2 combines with J gene TRBJ1-2; 8 bases align to TRBD1. The CDR3 is 13 amino acids. Germline V gene sequence: CDR1 SGHAT, CDR2 FQNNGV. The V gene end was trimmed by 5 bases and the J gene end by 6 bases; junction bases not matched to a gene: 5. The CDR3 spells CASSGQGIDGYTF. CDR3 bases: TGTGCCAGCAGCGGACAGGGAATCGATGGCTACACCTTC.

This rearrangement joins TRBV5-1 to TRBJ2-1; tentative D call: TRBD1 (6 bases). The germline V gene encodes CDR1 SGHRS and CDR2 YFSETQ. With 0 bases removed from V and 7 bases from J, the gap between germline ends came to 20 bases. CDR3 length: 17 amino acids. CDR3 coding DNA: TGCGCCAGCAGCTTGGGAGCCGGGACAAGAATAGCGAATGAGCAGTTCTTC. Its translation is CASSLGAGTRIANEQFF.